This TCR beta chain comes out of a study of siplizumab effects on memory and regulatory T cells. General study results and limits: Fewer alloreactive sequences mapped to unstimulated CD4+ memory cells under siplizumab. The study did not confirm that proliferating Tregs from siplizumab cultures were suppressive.

The assay looked at approximately 10^5 TCR templates in each sample. TCRdb's copy holds only in-frame clones and misses some; the assay was immunoSEQ multiplex PCR. The sample includes 100,000 or so clones, 85% to 95% of them seen just once. To note about this clone: What it binds is not known.

The CDR3 is made up of 14 amino acids. V lost 5 bases and J lost 5, with 14 bases in between. CDR1 and CDR2 (germline): SEHNR, FQNEAQ (reference sequence). Specimen: CD4+ T cells sorted from blood. This TCR was recovered from a human donor in good health. This rearrangement joins TRBV7-9 to TRBJ2-3; no reliable D call. The CDR3 DNA sequence: TGTGCCAGCAGCCGCTCTGTAGTACAAGATACGCAGTATTTT. Its translation is CASSRSVVQDTQYF.